Following are 27 T cell receptor beta chains from one sample sequenced in a study of control samples from healthy donors and cancer patients. Method: immunoSEQ multiplex PCR; TCRdb's copy keeps in-frame clones and lacks some. There are approximately 83,000 clones in the sample; approximately 93% occur only once, and approximately 1.5% lies in the top ten. Sequences were obtained from blood. These receptor sequences come from a woman between 25 and 40 years old in good health.

Written as DNA, the CDR3 is TGTGCCAGTAGGATCCCGGGACCCTCCTATGGCTACACCTTC. Translated, it gives CASRIPGPSYGYTF. The chain combines TRBV19 with TRBJ1-2, with a possible D match to TRBD1 (5 bases). The CDR3 is 14 residues long. V was shortened by 6 bases and J by 4 bases, with 15 bases between the two germline ends. Germline CDR1 is LNHDA and CDR2 is SQIVND (reference sequence).

J is TRBJ1-2 and V is TRBV3-1 (or the pseudogene TRBV3-2), with 9 bases fitting TRBD1. V lost 0 bases and J lost 8; bases outside the gene matches: 4. The germline V gene encodes CDR1 LGHDT and CDR2 YNNKEL (reference sequence). CDR3 length equals 14 residues. The CDR3 loop reads CASSQDWTGEGYTF. The CDR3 nucleotides are TGTGCCAGCAGCCAAGACTGGACAGGGGAAGGCTACACCTTC.

The V and J genes are TRBV5-1 and TRBJ1-3, with D tentatively TRBD1 (6 bases). CDR1 and CDR2 from the germline V gene are SGHRS and YFSETQ. The CDR3 totals 15 residues. V shed 0 bases and J shed 0 bases, with 7 bases lying between them. The CDR3 DNA is TGCGCCAGCAGCTTGGGACAGGACTCTGGAAACACCATATATTTT. As protein: CASSLGQDSGNTIYF.

The gene calls are TRBV29-1 and TRBJ2-7; TRBD2 agrees at 7 bases. The CDR3 extends over 14 amino acids. CDR1 and CDR2 from the germline V gene are SQVTM and ANQGSEA. Trimming removed 4 bases from V and 5 bases from J; junction bases left unmatched: 11. The CDR3 spells CSVVSLAGVHEQYF. In DNA form, the CDR3 reads TGCAGCGTTGTCTCATTGGCGGGAGTGCACGAGCAGTACTTC.

The CDR3 is CASSLGGTMNTEAFF. CDR3 bases: TGCGCCAGCAGCTTAGGGGGTACTATGAACACTGAAGCTTTCTTT. The chain joins TRBV5-1 to TRBJ1-1; D may be TRBD1 (6 bases). The ends were cut back, 2 bases at V and 0 bases at J, with 11 bases in the middle. This CDR3 has 15 residues. Germline loops: CDR1 SGHRS, CDR2 YFSETQ. The full variable domain, its missing parts supplied by reference TRBV5-1 and TRBJ1-1, is KAGVTQTPRYLIKTRGQQVTLSCSPISGHRSVSWYQQTPGQGLQFLFEYFSETQRNKGNFPGRFSGRQFSNSRSEMNVSTLELGDSALYLCASSLGGTMNTEAFFGQGTRLTVV.

The rearrangement joins TRBV29-1 to TRBJ2-5, with a possible D match to TRBD1 (6 bases). V lost 5 bases and J 0 bases, leaving 19 bases between the germline ends. Germline CDR1 and CDR2: SQVTM and ANQGSEA. CDR3 length: 16 residues. The CDR3 here is CSVIRGTTGNQETQYF. The CDR3 DNA follows: TGCAGCGTTATTCGAGGGACGACAGGTAACCAAGAGACCCAGTACTTC.

This chain links TRBV29-1 with TRBJ2-2, with D tentatively TRBD1 (7 bases). Germline-derived CDR1 and CDR2 are SQVTM and ANQGSEA. Trimming removed 6 bases at V and 3 bases at J, with 17 bases between. This CDR3 comprises 15 residues. CDR3 DNA: TGCAGCGTGCGAGGGGGCGGGGAGCACACCGGGGAGCTGTTTTTT. It is translated as CSVRGGGEHTGELFF.

In its sample, this clone was seen once. The chain has TRBV30 and TRBJ2-3; D might be TRBD1 (6 bases). Deletions cut 2 bases from V and 4 bases from J, with 10 bases between. Per the germline V gene, CDR1 is GTSNPN and CDR2 is SVGIG (reference sequence). This CDR3 has 13 amino acids. CDR3 in DNA: TGTGCCTGGAGTACCACAGGGTCAGATACGCAGTATTTT. Amino acid sequence: CAWSTTGSDTQYF.

CDR3 bases: TGTGCCAGTAGTCCCCCCGGAGGGAGGGTAGCAGATACGCAGTATTTT. Translating it yields CASSPPGGRVADTQYF. The chain has TRBV19 and TRBJ2-3, with TRBD2 matching 7 bases. V was clipped by 5 bases and J by 4 bases; unmatched bases: 12. Germline CDR1 and CDR2: LNHDA and SQIVND (reference sequence). The length of the CDR3 is 16 residues.

The V and J genes are TRBV7-2 and TRBJ2-1; a weak D match, TRBD2 (6 bases). Germline V gene sequence: CDR1 SGHTA, CDR2 FQGNSA. V lost 0 bases to trimming and J lost 0 bases, with 9 bases between them. This CDR3 contains 16 residues. CDR3 residues: CASSLAGDFSYNEQFF. Written as DNA, the CDR3 is TGTGCCAGCAGCTTAGCCGGGGACTTCTCCTACAATGAGCAGTTCTTC.

The chain carries TRBV10-3 and TRBJ2-7; 7 bases map to TRBD1. The V gene's germline CDR1 is ENHRY and CDR2 SYGVKD. The V segment lost 8 bases and the J segment 1 base; nucleotides outside the gene matches: 2. The CDR3 length is 12 residues. This CDR3 is CAISTGSYEQYF. CDR3 DNA sequence: TGTGCCATCTCGACAGGGTCCTACGAGCAGTACTTC.

The chain combines TRBV19 with TRBJ1-6; 8 bases match TRBD1. The CDR3 spans 15 residues. Germline V gene lookup returns CDR1 LNHDA and CDR2 SQIVND (reference sequence). Germline trimming cut 0 bases from V and 11 bases from J; bases unmatched to any gene: 6. Here the CDR3 reads CASSIEGTGVAPLHF. DNA of the CDR3: TGTGCCAGTAGTATAGAGGGGACAGGAGTTGCACCCCTCCACTTT.

The rearrangement uses TRBV3-1 (or the pseudogene TRBV3-2) and TRBJ1-2; a weak D match, TRBD1 (5 bases). The CDR3 has 17 amino acids. Germline V gene data show CDR1 as LGHDT and CDR2 as YNNKEL (reference sequence). Trimming left V 0 bases short and J 4 bases short, with 18 bases between. The CDR3 DNA follows: TGTGCCAGCAGCCAAGACCCTTACGGCAGGGTCGGCTATGGCTACACCTTC. Its translation is CASSQDPYGRVGYGYTF.

V and J are TRBV27 and TRBJ1-6; no clear D gene. This CDR3 spans 12 amino acids. V gave up 6 bases and J gave up 7 bases, with 7 bases separating them. CDR1 is MNHEY, CDR2 SMNVEV, per germline (reference sequence). Here the CDR3 reads CASSPPNSPLHF. CDR3 bases: TGTGCCAGCAGCCCGCCCAATTCACCCCTCCACTTT.

The rearrangement uses TRBV3-1 (or the pseudogene TRBV3-2) and TRBJ1-5; a possible D gene is TRBD1 (5 bases). The CDR3 has 14 residues. The germline V gene encodes CDR1 LGHDT and CDR2 YNNKEL (reference sequence). V lost 0 bases to trimming and J lost 7 bases, with 10 bases between them. The CDR3 loop is CASSQDVGGQPQHF. CDR3 sequence (DNA): TGTGCCAGCAGCCAAGATGTGGGGGGGCAGCCCCAGCATTTT.

V gene TRBV5-6 combines with J gene TRBJ2-5, with D perhaps matching TRBD1 or TRBD2 (5 bases each). The CDR3 consists of 15 residues. V gave up 4 bases and J gave up 5 bases, with 18 bases separating them. Germline V gene data show CDR1 as SGHDT and CDR2 as YYEEEE. This chain's CDR3 is CASSARDGGRETQYF. DNA of the CDR3: TGTGCCAGCAGCGCCCGGGATGGGGGTCGGGAGACCCAGTACTTC. Supplemented by reference TRBV5-6 and TRBJ2-5, the full variable domain reads DAGVTQSPTHLIKTRGQQVTLRCSPKSGHDTVSWYQQALGQGPQFIFQYYEEEERQRGNFPDRFSGHQFPNYSSELNVNALLLGDSALYLCASSARDGGRETQYFGPGTRLLVL.

This chain joins TRBV9 and TRBJ2-1, with 9 bases identical to TRBD1. In germline, CDR1 is SGDLS, CDR2 YYNGEE. The CDR3 is made up of 15 amino acids. Trimming cost V 3 bases and J 3 bases; bases outside gene matches: 4. CDR3 coding DNA: TGTGCCAGCAGCGCCGACAGGGGGAGCTACAATGAGCAGTTCTTC. It translates to CASSADRGSYNEQFF.

The genes are TRBV6-1 and TRBJ2-3, with TRBD1 identical over 9 bases. CDR1 MNHNS and CDR2 SASEGT come from the germline V gene. This CDR3 is built from 15 residues. J was trimmed by 3 bases and V by 4 bases; bases with no gene match: 5. CDR3 coding DNA: TGTGCCAGCAGTGCAGCGGGACAGGGAACAGATACGCAGTATTTT. This gives the protein CASSAAGQGTDTQYF.

The V gene is TRBV19, the J gene TRBJ2-5, with D tentatively TRBD1 (6 bases). CDR3 size: 15 residues. Germline CDR1 reads LNHDA; CDR2 reads SQIVND (reference sequence). Trimming left V 4 bases short and J 5 bases short, with 17 bases between. Here the CDR3 DNA reads TGTGCCAGTAGTACCCGACAGGACCGAGGGGAGACCCAGTACTTC. Residues: CASSTRQDRGETQYF.

The chain links TRBV28 to TRBJ2-3, with 10 nucleotides matching TRBD2. The CDR3 consists of 17 residues. The germline CDR1 and CDR2 sequences are MDHEN and SYDVKM. The trim removed 5 bases at V and 0 bases at J, leaving 8 bases unmatched. CDR3 residues: CASSPGLAPTSTDTQYF. In nucleotides, the CDR3 is TGTGCCAGCAGTCCGGGACTAGCGCCTACTAGCACAGATACGCAGTATTTT.

V gene TRBV10-2 combines with J gene TRBJ2-5; maybe TRBD1 (5 bases). The CDR3 length is 13 residues. The germline V and J ends were trimmed by 0 bases and 7 bases, with 9 bases remaining between them. Germline assignment: CDR1 WSHSY and CDR2 SAAADI. CDR3 in DNA: TGCGCCAGCAGTGAGTCGACAAGGGGGACCCAGTACTTC. It codes for CASSESTRGTQYF.

V usage is TRBV2 and J usage is TRBJ2-6, with a possible D match to TRBD1 (5 bases). Trimming pared 3 bases from V and 0 bases from J, leaving 12 bases between. Germline loops: CDR1 SNHLY, CDR2 FYNNEI. The CDR3 is 17 amino acids. The CDR3 DNA follows: TGTGCCAGCAGTGAGCAGGGCCTCAGCTCTGGGGCCAACGTCCTGACTTTC. Translated, it gives CASSEQGLSSGANVLTF.

V usage is TRBV7-8 and J usage is TRBJ2-5; TRBD2 aligns across 7 bases. From germline, CDR1 is SGHVS and CDR2 FQNEAQ. The CDR3 spans 14 residues. Trimming took 5 bases from V and 5 from J; bases not matched to a gene: 8. As DNA, the CDR3 is TGTGCCAGCAGCAAGGAGCGGGGACGGGAGACCCAGTACTTC. Translated: CASSKERGRETQYF.

The chain carries TRBV28 and TRBJ1-3; D unresolved. This CDR3 is 14 amino acids long. The germline V and J ends were trimmed by 7 bases and 4 bases, with 14 bases remaining between them. From germline, CDR1 is MDHEN and CDR2 SYDVKM. The CDR3 loop reads CASTEVRSGNTIYF. CDR3 sequence (DNA): TGTGCCAGCACTGAAGTTCGATCCGGAAACACCATATATTTT.

As to this clone: Mismatch with germline at one junction end may stem from a read error. The genes are TRBV9 and TRBJ1-5; D is perhaps TRBD1 (6 bases). The CDR3 has 15 residues. CDR1 and CDR2 from the germline V gene are SGDLS and YYNGEE. The CDR3 spells CASIVGRRGHQPQHF. The CDR3 bases are TGTGCCAGCATCGTAGGTAGGCGGGGGCATCAGCCCCAGCATTTT.

The chain employs TRBV19 and TRBJ2-1; 8 bases align to TRBD2. The CDR3 spans 14 residues. V gave up 7 bases and J gave up 1 base; unmatched junction bases: 3. Germline loops: CDR1 LNHDA, CDR2 SQIVND (reference sequence). The CDR3 DNA reads TGTGCCAGTAACGGCGGGGGGTCCTACAATGAGCAGTTCTTC. Translating it yields CASNGGGSYNEQFF.

The chain has TRBV6-5 and TRBJ2-1; 13 nucleotides align to TRBD2. The CDR3 sequence is 15 residues long. Germline loops: CDR1 MNHEY, CDR2 SVGAGI. The V gene end was trimmed by 6 bases and the J gene end by 8 bases; junction bases not matched to a gene: 7. The CDR3 DNA sequence: TGTGCCAGCAGAAGGACTAGCGGGAGTGCGTATGAGCAGTTCTTC. This gives the protein CASRRTSGSAYEQFF.